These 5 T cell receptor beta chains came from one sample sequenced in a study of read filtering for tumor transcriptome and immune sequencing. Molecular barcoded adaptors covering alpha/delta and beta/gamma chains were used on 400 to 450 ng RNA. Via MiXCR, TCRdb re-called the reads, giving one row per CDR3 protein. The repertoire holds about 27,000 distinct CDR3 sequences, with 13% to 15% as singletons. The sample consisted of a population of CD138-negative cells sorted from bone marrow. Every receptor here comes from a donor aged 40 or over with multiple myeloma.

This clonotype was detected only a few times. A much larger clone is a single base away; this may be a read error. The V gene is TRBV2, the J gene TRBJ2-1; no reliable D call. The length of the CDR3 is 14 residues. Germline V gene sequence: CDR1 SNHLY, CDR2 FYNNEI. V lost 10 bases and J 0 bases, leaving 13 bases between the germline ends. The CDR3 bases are TGTGCCACCATCCCGAATGGCTCCTACAATGAGCAGTTCTTC. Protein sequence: CATIPNGSYNEQFF.

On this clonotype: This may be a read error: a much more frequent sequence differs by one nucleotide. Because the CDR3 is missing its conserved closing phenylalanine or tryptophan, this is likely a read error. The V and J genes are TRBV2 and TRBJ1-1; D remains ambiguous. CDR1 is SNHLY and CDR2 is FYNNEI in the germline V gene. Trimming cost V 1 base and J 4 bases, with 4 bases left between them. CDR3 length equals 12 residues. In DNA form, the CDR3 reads TGTGCCAGCAGTGAAGGGGGCACTGAAGCTTTCCTT. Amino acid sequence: CASSEGGTEAFL.

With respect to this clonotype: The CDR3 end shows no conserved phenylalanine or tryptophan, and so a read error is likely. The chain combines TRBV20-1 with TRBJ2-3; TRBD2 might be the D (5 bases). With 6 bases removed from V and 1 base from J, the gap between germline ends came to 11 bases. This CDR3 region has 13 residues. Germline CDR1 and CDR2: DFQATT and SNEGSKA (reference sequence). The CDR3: CSASSSGTDTQYI. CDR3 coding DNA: TGCAGTGCGTCTAGCTCGGGCACAGATACGCAGTATATT.

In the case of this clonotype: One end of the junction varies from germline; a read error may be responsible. CDR3 in DNA: TGCAGTGCTAGAGAGGGAGGGGGCCACAATGAGCAGCTCTTC. Encoded protein: CSAREGGGHNEQLF. The V gene is TRBV20-1, the J gene TRBJ2-1; D tentatively reads TRBD1 or TRBD2 (7 bases each). Germline loops: CDR1 DFQATT, CDR2 SNEGSKA (reference sequence). This CDR3 has 14 amino acids.

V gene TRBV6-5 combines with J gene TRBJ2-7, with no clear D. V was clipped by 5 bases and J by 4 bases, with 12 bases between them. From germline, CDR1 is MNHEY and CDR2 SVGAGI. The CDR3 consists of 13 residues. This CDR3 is CASSATGGYEQYF. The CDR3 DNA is TGTGCCAGCAGTGCGACGGGTGGGTACGAGCAGTACTTC.